The clone carrying this T cell receptor (beta chain) has just a few counts. The assay was immunoSEQ multiplex PCR, and TCRdb's table has in-frame clones only and misses some. The repertoire holds 90,000 to 100,000 clones, with approximately 80% as singletons. These data come from a study of control samples from healthy donors and cancer patients. The CDR3 is made up of 13 amino acids. V was shortened by 0 bases and J by 11 bases, with 13 bases between the two germline ends. Per germline, CDR1 MNHEY and CDR2 SVGEGT. The chain couples TRBV6-2 or TRBV6-3 to TRBJ1-1; TRBD1 is a possible D gene (6 bases). Sequencing was carried out using blood. The sequence derives from a woman aged 25 to 39 in good health. The CDR3 sequence: CASSYSTVDRAFF. Written as DNA, the CDR3 is TGTGCCAGCAGTTACTCGACGGTCGACAGGGCTTTCTTT.